This TCR beta chain was captured by sequencing in a study of Graves' ophthalmopathy and Graves' hyperthyroidism. Study-level background: Peripheral blood samples were taken at initial diagnosis, before any treatment.

In donors with ophthalmopathy, activity was moderate-to-severe, with CAS ≥3, NOSPECS ≥4 and duration under 3 months. This clonotype appeared many times. The antigen is unknown. As the template, RNA transcripts were used to amplify TCR beta CDR3 regions. First-round RT-PCR employed HTBI primers, with a second-round multiplex PCR after it. TCRdb reprocessed the multiplex PCR reads via MiXCR and lists one record per CDR3 protein. The sample yields 650,000 to 900,000 distinct CDR3 sequences, around 40% seen once. Study-level findings and limits: From stable hyperthyroidism, ophthalmopathy was separated by a 13-signature model with just under 90% sensitivity and less than 82% specificity.

Germline assignment: CDR1 SGHTA and CDR2 FQGNSA. Trimming cost V 0 bases and J 5 bases, with 11 bases left between them. The CDR3 loop spans 14 amino acids. The chain employs TRBV7-2 and TRBJ2-7; no reliable D call. Sequences were obtained from peripheral blood. The sequence came from an adult man with Graves' ophthalmopathy. CDR3: CASSLALFRNEQYF. Here the CDR3 DNA reads TGTGCCAGCAGCTTAGCGTTATTCAGGAACGAGCAGTACTTC.